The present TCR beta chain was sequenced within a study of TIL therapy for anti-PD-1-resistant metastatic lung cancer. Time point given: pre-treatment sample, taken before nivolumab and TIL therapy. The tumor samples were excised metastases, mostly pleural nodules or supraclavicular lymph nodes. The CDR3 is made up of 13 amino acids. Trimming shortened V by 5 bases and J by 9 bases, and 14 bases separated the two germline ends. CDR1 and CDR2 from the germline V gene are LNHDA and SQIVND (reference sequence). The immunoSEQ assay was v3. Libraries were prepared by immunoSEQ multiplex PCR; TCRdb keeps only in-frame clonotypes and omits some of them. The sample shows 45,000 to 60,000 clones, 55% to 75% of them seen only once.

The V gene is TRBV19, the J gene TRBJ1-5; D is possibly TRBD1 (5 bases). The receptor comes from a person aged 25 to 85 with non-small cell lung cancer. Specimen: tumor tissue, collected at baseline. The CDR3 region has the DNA TGTGCCAGTAGTGTGGGACCTACGGGGCCCCAGCATTTT. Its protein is CASSVGPTGPQHF.